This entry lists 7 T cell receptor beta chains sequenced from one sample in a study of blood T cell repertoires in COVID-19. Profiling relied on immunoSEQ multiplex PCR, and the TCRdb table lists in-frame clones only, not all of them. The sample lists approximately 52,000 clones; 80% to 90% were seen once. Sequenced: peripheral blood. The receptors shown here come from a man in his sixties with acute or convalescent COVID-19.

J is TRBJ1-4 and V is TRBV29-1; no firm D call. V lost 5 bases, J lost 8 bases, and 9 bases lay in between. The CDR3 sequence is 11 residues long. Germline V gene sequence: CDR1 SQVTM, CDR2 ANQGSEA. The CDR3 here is CSVLAPEKLFF. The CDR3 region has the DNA TGCAGCGTTTTAGCTCCCGAAAAACTGTTTTTT.

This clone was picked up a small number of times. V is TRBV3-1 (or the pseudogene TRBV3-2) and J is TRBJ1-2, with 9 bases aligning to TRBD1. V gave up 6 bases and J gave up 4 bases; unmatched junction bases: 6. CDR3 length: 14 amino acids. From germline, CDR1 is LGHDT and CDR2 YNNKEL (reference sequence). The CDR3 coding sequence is TGTGCCAGCAGGACAGGGGGTGATGGCTATGGCTACACCTTC. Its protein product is CASRTGGDGYGYTF.

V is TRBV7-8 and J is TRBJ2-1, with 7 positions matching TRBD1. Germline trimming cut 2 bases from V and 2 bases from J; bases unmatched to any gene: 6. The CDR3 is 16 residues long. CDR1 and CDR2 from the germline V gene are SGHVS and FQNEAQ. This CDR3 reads CASSLKATGAYNEQFF. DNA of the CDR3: TGTGCCAGCAGCTTAAAAGCCACAGGGGCCTACAATGAGCAGTTCTTC.

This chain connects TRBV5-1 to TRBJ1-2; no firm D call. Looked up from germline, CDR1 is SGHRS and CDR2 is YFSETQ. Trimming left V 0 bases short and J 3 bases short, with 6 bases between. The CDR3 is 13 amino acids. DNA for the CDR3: TGCGCCAGCAGCTTGGGCCCGGACTATGGCTACACCTTC. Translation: CASSLGPDYGYTF.

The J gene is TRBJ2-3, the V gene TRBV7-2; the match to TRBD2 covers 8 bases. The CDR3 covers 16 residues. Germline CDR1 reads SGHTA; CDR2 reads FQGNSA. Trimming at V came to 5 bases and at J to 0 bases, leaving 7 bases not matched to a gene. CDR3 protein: CASSPPGLGSTDTQYF. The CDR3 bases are TGTGCCAGCAGCCCCCCGGGACTAGGGAGCACAGATACGCAGTATTTT.

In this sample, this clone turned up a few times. The chain's CDR3 is CASSLLPDQETQYF. As DNA, the CDR3 is TGCGCCAGCAGCTTGCTCCCGGACCAAGAGACCCAGTACTTC. The chain joins TRBV5-1 to TRBJ2-5; no clear D. The CDR3 runs to 14 residues. Germline-derived CDR1 and CDR2 are SGHRS and YFSETQ. V shed 1 base and J shed 0 bases, with 7 bases lying between them.

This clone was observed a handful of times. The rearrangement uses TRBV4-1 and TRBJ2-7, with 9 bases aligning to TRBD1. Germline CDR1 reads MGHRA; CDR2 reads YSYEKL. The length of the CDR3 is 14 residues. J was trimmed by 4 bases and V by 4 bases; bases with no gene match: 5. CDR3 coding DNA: TGCGCCAGCAGCCCCGGGACAGGGTATTACGAGCAGTACTTC. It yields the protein CASSPGTGYYEQYF.